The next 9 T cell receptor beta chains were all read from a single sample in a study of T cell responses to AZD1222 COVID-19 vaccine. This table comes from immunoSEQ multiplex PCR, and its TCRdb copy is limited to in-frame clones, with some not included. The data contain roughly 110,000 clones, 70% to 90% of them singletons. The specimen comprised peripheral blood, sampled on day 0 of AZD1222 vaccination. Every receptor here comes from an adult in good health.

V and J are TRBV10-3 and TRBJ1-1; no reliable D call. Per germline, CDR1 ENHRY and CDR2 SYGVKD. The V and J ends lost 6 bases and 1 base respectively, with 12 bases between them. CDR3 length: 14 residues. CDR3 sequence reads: CAISWQLKNTEAFF. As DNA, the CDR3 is TGTGCCATCAGCTGGCAGCTCAAGAACACTGAAGCTTTCTTT.

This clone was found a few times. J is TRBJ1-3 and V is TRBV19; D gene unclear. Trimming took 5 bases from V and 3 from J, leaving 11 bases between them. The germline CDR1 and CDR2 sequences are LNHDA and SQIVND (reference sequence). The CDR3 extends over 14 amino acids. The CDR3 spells CASSPGGLGNTIYF. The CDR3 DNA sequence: TGTGCCAGTAGTCCCGGAGGACTTGGAAACACCATATATTTT.

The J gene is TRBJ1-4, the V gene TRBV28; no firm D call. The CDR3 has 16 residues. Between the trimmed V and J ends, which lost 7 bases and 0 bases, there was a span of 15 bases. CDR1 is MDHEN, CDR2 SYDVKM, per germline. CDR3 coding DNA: TGTGCCAGCACCTCCCCTTCCGGGGCAACTAATGAAAAACTGTTTTTT. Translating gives CASTSPSGATNEKLFF.

CDR3 DNA: TGTGCCAGTTCTAGTTTGGTGGCAGGTGAGAACACTGAAGCTTTCTTT. Translation gives CASSSLVAGENTEAFF. The chain employs TRBV19 and TRBJ1-1; no clear D. CDR1 and CDR2 from the germline V gene are LNHDA and SQIVND (reference sequence). V gave up 8 bases and J gave up 1 base, with 20 bases separating them. The CDR3 is 16 amino acids.

CDR3 loop: CASSQGGDERRYSNQPQHF. The DNA of the CDR3 is TGCGCCAGCAGCCAAGGAGGGGACGAACGGCGATATAGCAATCAGCCCCAGCATTTT. The rearrangement links TRBV4-1 to TRBJ1-5; D might be TRBD1 (5 bases). Germline CDR1 is MGHRA and CDR2 is YSYEKL. V lost 1 base, J lost 0 bases, and 19 bases lay in between. The CDR3 extends over 19 amino acids.

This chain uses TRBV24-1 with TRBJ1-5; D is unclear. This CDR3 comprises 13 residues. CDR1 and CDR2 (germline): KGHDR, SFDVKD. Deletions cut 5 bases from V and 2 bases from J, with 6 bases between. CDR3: CATSGDGNQPQHF. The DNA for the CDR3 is TGTGCCACCAGTGGAGACGGCAATCAGCCCCAGCATTTT.

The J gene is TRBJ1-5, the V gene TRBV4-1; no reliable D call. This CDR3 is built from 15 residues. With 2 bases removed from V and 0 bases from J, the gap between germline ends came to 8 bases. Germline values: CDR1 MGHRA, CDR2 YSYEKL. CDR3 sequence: CASSQWTDSNQPQHF. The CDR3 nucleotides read TGCGCCAGCAGCCAATGGACCGATAGCAATCAGCCCCAGCATTTT.

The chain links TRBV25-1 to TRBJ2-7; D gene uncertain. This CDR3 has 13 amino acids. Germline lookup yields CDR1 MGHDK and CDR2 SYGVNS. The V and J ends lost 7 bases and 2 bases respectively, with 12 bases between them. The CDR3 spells CASTPTPAYEQYF. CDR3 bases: TGTGCCAGCACCCCGACACCCGCCTACGAGCAGTACTTC.

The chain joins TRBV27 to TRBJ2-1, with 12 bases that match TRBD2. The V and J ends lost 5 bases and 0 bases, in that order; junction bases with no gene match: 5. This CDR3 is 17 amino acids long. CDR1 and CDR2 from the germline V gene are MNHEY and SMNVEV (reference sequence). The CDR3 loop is CASSPRTSGNSYNEQFF. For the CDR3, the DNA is TGTGCCAGCAGTCCGAGGACTAGCGGGAACTCCTACAATGAGCAGTTCTTC.